One and the same sample provided the 27 T cell receptor beta chains below, sequenced in a study of graft-versus-host responses after intestinal transplantation. Using immunoSEQ multiplex PCR, the repertoire was profiled, and TCRdb retains in-frame clones only, with some absent. The table includes 45,000 to 60,000 clones, around 90% detected once. No antigen is known for these receptors. Material: unstimulated CD4+ T cells sorted from spleen or lymph node cells, obtained before transplant. The receptors originated from a human donor who was the organ donor for an intestinal transplant.

The V and J genes are TRBV5-1 and TRBJ2-2; 10 positions agree with TRBD2. Germline V gives CDR1 SGHRS, CDR2 YFSETQ. With 6 bases clipped from V and 3 bases from J, the junction kept 5 bases outside the gene matches. This CDR3 contains 15 residues. The CDR3 loop is CASTSSGSYTGELFF. CDR3 sequence (DNA): TGCGCCAGCACTTCTAGCGGGAGTTACACCGGGGAGCTGTTTTTT.

This CDR3 reads CASSRAPSYEQYF. CDR3 coding DNA: TGTGCCAGCAGCCGAGCTCCCAGCTACGAGCAGTACTTC. The genes are TRBV11-3 and TRBJ2-7; D gene ambiguous. Trimming took 5 bases from V and 3 from J, leaving 11 bases between them. The germline gives CDR1 SGHNT, CDR2 YENEEA. The CDR3 is made up of 13 amino acids.

The V and J genes are TRBV4-1 and TRBJ2-7; D ambiguous. The CDR3 covers 17 residues. From germline, CDR1 is MGHRA and CDR2 YSYEKL. The germline V and J ends were trimmed by 0 bases and 0 bases, with 15 bases remaining between them. The CDR3 nucleotides are TGCGCCAGCAGCCAAGATGAGGAAGGGATCCCCTCCTACGAGCAGTACTTC. Translation: CASSQDEEGIPSYEQYF.

V is TRBV14 and J is TRBJ1-2, with D perhaps TRBD1 (6 bases). From germline, CDR1 is SGHDN and CDR2 FVKESK. V lost 5 bases and J 1 base, leaving 14 bases between the germline ends. CDR3 length: 15 amino acids. The CDR3 DNA reads as TGTGCCAGCAGCGCCGGACAGTACTTTAACTATGGCTACACCTTC. It specifies CASSAGQYFNYGYTF.

The genes are TRBV5-1 and TRBJ1-4; 9 nucleotides line up with TRBD1. The CDR3 has 15 residues. Germline loops: CDR1 SGHRS, CDR2 YFSETQ. The V and J ends lost 0 bases and 6 bases, in that order; junction bases with no gene match: 3. The CDR3 spells CASSLEGTGYEKLFF. The CDR3 DNA reads TGCGCCAGCAGCTTGGAAGGGACAGGGTATGAAAAACTGTTTTTT.

Notes on this clone: A read error may produce the germline difference seen at one junction end. The J gene is TRBJ2-1, the V gene TRBV7-3; TRBD2 matches 9 bases. CDR3 length: 15 residues. CDR1 and CDR2 (germline): SGHTA, FQGTGA. In nucleotides, the CDR3 is TGTGCCAGCAGCTTAAGAGTAGCGGGAGTTAATGGGCAGTTCTTC. Its translation: CASSLRVAGVNGQFF.

The V gene is TRBV18, the J gene TRBJ2-5; D is ambiguous. The CDR3 length is 14 residues. V was shortened by 2 bases and J by 13 bases, with 20 bases between the two germline ends. In germline, CDR1 is KGHSH, CDR2 LQKENI. The CDR3 coding sequence is TGTGCCAGCTCACCAAATCCTTTGGGAAATGGTGGGTACTTC. Translated: CASSPNPLGNGGYF.

The V gene is TRBV19, the J gene TRBJ2-3; D is possibly TRBD2 (7 bases). Trimming shortened V by 7 bases and J by 2 bases, and 19 bases separated the two germline ends. The V gene's germline CDR1 is LNHDA and CDR2 SQIVND (reference sequence). The CDR3 has 16 amino acids. CDR3: CASTPTGLVITDTQYF. The CDR3 DNA sequence: TGTGCCAGTACCCCGACAGGACTAGTGATCACAGATACGCAGTATTTT. The complete variable domain, with remaining parts taken from reference TRBV19 and TRBJ2-3, reads DGGITQSPKYLFRKEGQNVTLSCEQNLNHDAMYWYRQDPGQGLRLIYYSQIVNDFQKGDIAEGYSVSREKKESFPLTVTSAQKNPTAFYLCASTPTGLVITDTQYFGPGTRLTVL.

The chain couples TRBV13 to TRBJ2-3; unclear D gene. V lost 1 base and J lost 9, with 11 bases in between. This CDR3 has 13 residues. Germline V gene sequence: CDR1 PRHDT, CDR2 FYEKMQ (reference sequence). The CDR3 DNA is TGTGCCAGCAGCTTAGACTTAGGGTGGACGCAGTATTTT. Translated, it gives CASSLDLGWTQYF.

This chain connects TRBV28 to TRBJ1-2; D is unresolved. With 3 bases removed from V and 0 bases from J, the gap between germline ends came to 8 bases. This CDR3 is built from 14 residues. Germline V gene data show CDR1 as MDHEN and CDR2 as SYDVKM. CDR3 loop: CASSFWVTNYGYTF. CDR3 DNA: TGTGCCAGCAGTTTTTGGGTCACTAACTATGGCTACACCTTC.

The gene calls are TRBV28 and TRBJ2-5; TRBD2 agrees at 12 bases. This CDR3 is built from 16 residues. The germline gives CDR1 MDHEN, CDR2 SYDVKM. V gave up 6 bases and J gave up 6 bases; unmatched junction bases: 11. This CDR3 reads CASSPKRTSGVKTQYF. Here the CDR3 DNA reads TGTGCCAGCAGCCCTAAACGGACTAGCGGGGTGAAGACCCAGTACTTC.

The rearrangement links TRBV7-3 to TRBJ2-3; 14 bases align to TRBD2. The CDR3 runs 17 residues. Trimming took 4 bases from V and 0 from J; bases not matched to a gene: 3. Germline-derived CDR1 and CDR2 are SGHTA and FQGTGA. The CDR3 loop is CASSSGLAGASTDTQYF. The CDR3, as DNA: TGTGCCAGCAGCTCGGGACTAGCGGGAGCTAGCACAGATACGCAGTATTTT.

This chain connects TRBV28 to TRBJ1-1; D is unresolved. Germline V gene data show CDR1 as MDHEN and CDR2 as SYDVKM. The CDR3 is 12 amino acids. Trimming removed 2 bases at V and 0 bases at J, with 1 base between. The CDR3 reads CASSLMNTEAFF. The CDR3 DNA is TGTGCCAGCAGTTTAATGAACACTGAAGCTTTCTTT.

The CDR3 DNA follows: TGTGCCAGCAGCCCCGACTATGGCTACACCTTC. Its protein is CASSPDYGYTF. This rearrangement joins TRBV7-9 to TRBJ1-2, with D uncertain. The V gene lost 5 bases and the J gene lost 3 bases, with 4 bases spanning the gap. The CDR3 consists of 11 residues. Germline V gene lookup returns CDR1 SEHNR and CDR2 FQNEAQ (reference sequence).

This clone was recorded once. V usage is TRBV28 and J usage is TRBJ2-6; tentatively, D is TRBD2 (5 bases). Germline CDR1 reads MDHEN; CDR2 reads SYDVKM. CDR3 length: 16 residues. Deletions cut 0 bases from V and 2 bases from J, with 8 bases between. CDR3 sequence: CASSLWRGPGANVLTF. For the CDR3, the DNA is TGTGCCAGCAGTTTATGGAGAGGGCCTGGGGCCAACGTCCTGACTTTC.

This chain connects TRBV7-6 to TRBJ2-3, with 7 positions matching TRBD2. The length of the CDR3 is 16 residues. After removal of 0 bases from V and 1 base from J, the junction contained 4 bases not matched to a gene. CDR1 is SGHVS and CDR2 is FNYEAQ in the germline V gene. CDR3 nucleotide sequence: TGTGCCAGCAGCTTAGCTGTGGGGGGGGGCACAGATACGCAGTATTTT. As protein: CASSLAVGGGTDTQYF.

J is TRBJ2-7 and V is TRBV4-2; tentative D call: TRBD2 (6 bases). The CDR3 runs to 18 residues. V lost 0 bases and J lost 2, with 20 bases in between. Per the germline V gene, CDR1 is LGHNA and CDR2 is YNFKEQ. The CDR3 bases are TGTGCCAGCAGCCAAGATCCTCAATTTAGGAGGGGCCCCTACGAGCAGTACTTC. This encodes CASSQDPQFRRGPYEQYF.

This chain connects TRBV20-1 to TRBJ1-1; D gene ambiguous. CDR1 is DFQATT, CDR2 SNEGSKA, per germline (reference sequence). The V end lost 0 bases, the J end lost 2 bases, and 1 base lay between the germline ends. This CDR3 has 11 amino acids. CDR3 sequence: CSARDNTEAFF. The CDR3 nucleotides read TGCAGTGCTAGAGACAACACTGAAGCTTTCTTT.

Only one count was recorded for this clone. The chain recombines TRBV9 with TRBJ1-2; D might be TRBD1 (5 bases). The CDR3 is 15 residues long. V lost 3 bases, J lost 1 base, and 13 bases lay in between. Germline lookup yields CDR1 SGDLS and CDR2 YYNGEE. CDR3 protein: CASSARGRDNYGYTF. CDR3 sequence (DNA): TGTGCCAGCAGCGCCCGGGGACGGGATAACTATGGCTACACCTTC.

The chain is built from TRBV27 and TRBJ2-2; 9 bases fit TRBD1. CDR1 MNHEY and CDR2 SMNVEV come from the germline V gene (reference sequence). V shed 5 bases and J 4 bases; nucleotides not matched to a gene: 8. There are 16 residues in the CDR3. Here the CDR3 DNA reads TGTGCCAGCAGTACCCGGCGGACAGGGGCCACCGGGGAGCTGTTTTTT. Translating gives CASSTRRTGATGELFF.

The rearrangement uses TRBV9 and TRBJ1-2, with a tentative D call TRBD1 (6 bases). Per germline, CDR1 SGDLS and CDR2 YYNGEE. The CDR3 consists of 14 residues. Trimming left V 4 bases short and J 2 bases short, with 12 bases between. This CDR3 is CASSPRGLNYGYTF. The CDR3 DNA follows: TGTGCCAGCAGCCCTCGGGGGCTCAACTATGGCTACACCTTC.

The rearrangement joins TRBV19 to TRBJ2-5; 9 bases agree with TRBD2. CDR1 and CDR2 (germline): LNHDA, SQIVND (reference sequence). Trimming cost V 7 bases and J 3 bases; bases outside gene matches: 6. The CDR3 is 14 residues long. The DNA of the CDR3 is TGTGCCAGTAAAGAGGCGGGAGGGGAAGAGACCCAGTACTTC. It encodes CASKEAGGEETQYF.

The V call is TRBV30, the J call TRBJ2-7; D not resolved. The CDR3 totals 10 residues. Germline values: CDR1 GTSNPN, CDR2 SVGIG (reference sequence). Between the trimmed V and J ends, which lost 5 bases and 7 bases, there was a span of 9 bases. CDR3 nucleotides: TGTGCCTGGGAAAATGGGGAGCAGTACTTC. Translated, it gives CAWENGEQYF.

The rearrangement uses TRBV9 and TRBJ2-3, with D unclear. In germline, CDR1 is SGDLS, CDR2 YYNGEE. V was trimmed by 2 bases and J by 1 base, leaving 5 bases between them. This CDR3 is built from 13 residues. CDR3 nucleotides: TGTGCCAGCAGCGTTGCTCGCACAGATACGCAGTATTTT. It yields the protein CASSVARTDTQYF.

The CDR3: CASSVELAGGVGEQFF. For the CDR3, the DNA is TGTGCCAGCAGCGTAGAATTAGCGGGAGGGGTGGGTGAGCAGTTCTTC. J is TRBJ2-1 and V is TRBV9; 11 bases agree with TRBD2. Germline V gene lookup returns CDR1 SGDLS and CDR2 YYNGEE. Trimming removed 0 bases from V and 9 bases from J; junction bases left unmatched: 8. The CDR3 covers 16 residues.

This chain uses TRBV28 with TRBJ1-3; 7 positions match TRBD1. Unmatched junction bases numbered 10, after V lost 7 bases and J lost 4 bases. Germline lookup yields CDR1 MDHEN and CDR2 SYDVKM. This CDR3 region has 15 residues. The CDR3 region is CASIGPTGVGNTIYF. The CDR3, as DNA: TGTGCCAGCATTGGGCCAACAGGGGTCGGAAACACCATATATTTT.

V gene TRBV28 combines with J gene TRBJ1-4, with TRBD1 identical over 10 bases. CDR1 MDHEN and CDR2 SYDVKM come from the germline V gene. Unmatched junction bases numbered 2, after V lost 4 bases and J lost 0 bases. The CDR3 totals 16 residues. The CDR3 DNA sequence: TGTGCCAGCAGTTCGGACAGGGGGACAACTAATGAAAAACTGTTTTTT. Amino acids: CASSSDRGTTNEKLFF.